The T cell receptor (beta chain) described here comes from a study of T cell changes during pregnancy in multiple sclerosis. Sequenced by immunoSEQ multiplex PCR; TCRdb stores in-frame clones only, minus some. The sample includes 85,000 to 130,000 clones, about 90% of them seen just once. Trimming stripped 1 base from V and 5 bases from J, with 11 bases between. CDR3 length: 14 residues. Germline-derived CDR1 and CDR2 are MGHRA and YSYEKL. The source material was peripheral blood, sampled before pregnancy. This TCR came from a female donor with multiple sclerosis, enrolled in a pregnancy study. The rearrangement uses TRBV4-1 and TRBJ2-5, with a weak D call TRBD2 (5 bases). CDR3 bases: TGCGCCAGCAGCCAAGGACTATCTCAGGAGACCCAGTACTTC. This encodes CASSQGLSQETQYF.